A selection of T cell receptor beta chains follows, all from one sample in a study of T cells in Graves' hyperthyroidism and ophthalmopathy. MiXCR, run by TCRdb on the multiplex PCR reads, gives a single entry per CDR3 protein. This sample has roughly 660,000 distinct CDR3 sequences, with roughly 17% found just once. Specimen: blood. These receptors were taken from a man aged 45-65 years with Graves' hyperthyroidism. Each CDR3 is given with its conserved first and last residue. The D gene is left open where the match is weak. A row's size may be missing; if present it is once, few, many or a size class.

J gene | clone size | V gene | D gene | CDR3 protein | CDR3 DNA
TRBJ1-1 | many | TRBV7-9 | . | CASSSSVNTEAFF | TGTGCCAGCAGCTCATCGGTTAACACTGAAGCTTTCTTT
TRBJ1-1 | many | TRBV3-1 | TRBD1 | CASSQATGGTEAFF | TGTGCCAGCAGCCAAGCGACAGGGGGCACTGAAGCTTTCTTT
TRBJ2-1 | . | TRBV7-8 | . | CASSTLRGSPTYNEQFF | TGTGCCAGCAGCACCCTTAGGGGGTCCCCGACCTACAATGAGCAGTTCTTC
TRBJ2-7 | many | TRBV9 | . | CASSVETAGSYEQYF | TGTGCCAGCAGCGTAGAGACAGCGGGTTCCTACGAGCAGTACTTC
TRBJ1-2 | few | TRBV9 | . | CASSEPRDNDNYGYTF | TGTGCCAGCAGCGAACCCCGGGACAACGATAACTATGGCTACACCTTC
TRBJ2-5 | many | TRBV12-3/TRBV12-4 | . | CASSLGQKAWETQYF | TGTGCCAGCAGTCTCGGACAGAAGGCATGGGAGACCCAGTACTTC
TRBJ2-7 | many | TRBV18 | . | CASSPGPFYEQYF | TGTGCCAGCTCACCCGGTCCCTTCTACGAGCAGTACTTC
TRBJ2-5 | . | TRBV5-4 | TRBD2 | CASSSYLAAGGPRETQYF | TGTGCCAGCAGCTCTTATCTAGCTGCGGGAGGGCCACGAGAGACCCAGTACTTC
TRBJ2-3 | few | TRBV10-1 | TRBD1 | CASISGQNTDTQYF | TGCGCCAGCATTTCGGGACAGAACACAGATACGCAGTATTTT
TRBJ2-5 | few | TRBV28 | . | CASSSGRETETQYF | TGTGCCAGCAGTTCTGGCAGGGAGACGGAGACCCAGTACTTC
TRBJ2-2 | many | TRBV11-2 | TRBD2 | CASSFIAGVIGELFF | TGTGCCAGCAGCTTCATTGCGGGAGTGATCGGGGAGCTGTTTTTT
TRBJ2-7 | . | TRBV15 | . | CATSRVPSYEQYF | TGTGCCACCAGCAGAGTACCTTCTTACGAGCAGTACTTC
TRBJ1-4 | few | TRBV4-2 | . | CASSPRGAEEKLFF | TGTGCCAGCAGCCCGCGGGGGGCGGAGGAAAAACTGTTTTTT
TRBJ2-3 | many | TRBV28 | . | CASSQPSRGRGTDTQYF | TGTGCCAGCAGTCAACCTTCCCGCGGGCGGGGCACAGATACGCAGTATTTT
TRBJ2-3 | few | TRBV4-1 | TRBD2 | CASSRGPGLASSTDTQYF | TGCGCCAGCAGCCGTGGACCGGGACTAGCGTCTAGCACAGATACGCAGTATTTT
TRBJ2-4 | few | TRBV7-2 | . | CASSLSVGGNIQYF | TGTGCCAGCAGCTTATCGGTAGGAGGAAACATTCAGTACTTC
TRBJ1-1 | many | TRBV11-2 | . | CASSAPGVRTEAFF | TGTGCCAGCAGCGCCCCTGGGGTAAGGACTGAAGCTTTCTTT
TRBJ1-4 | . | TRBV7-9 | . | CASSTPLGGGATNEKLFF | TGTGCCAGCAGCACCCCCTTAGGGGGGGGGGCCACTAATGAAAAACTGTTTTTT
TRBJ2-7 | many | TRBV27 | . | CASSPPVRREQYF | TGTGCCAGCAGTCCCCCTGTCCGTCGCGAGCAGTACTTC
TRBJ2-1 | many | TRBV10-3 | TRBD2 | CAISVGLADNEQFF | TGTGCCATCAGTGTGGGACTAGCGGACAATGAGCAGTTCTTC
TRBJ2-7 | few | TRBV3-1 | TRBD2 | CASSLDGTSGAYEQYF | TGTGCCAGCAGCCTCGACGGGACTAGCGGGGCTTACGAGCAGTACTTC
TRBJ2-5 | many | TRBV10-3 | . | CAISEAGRQETQYF | TGTGCCATCAGTGAGGCGGGCAGACAAGAGACCCAGTACTTC
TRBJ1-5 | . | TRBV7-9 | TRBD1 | CASSSSTGNQPQHF | TGTGCCAGCAGCTCGTCGACAGGGAATCAGCCCCAGCATTTT
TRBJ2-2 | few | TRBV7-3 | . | CASSLDSFGNTGELFF | TGTGCCAGCAGCTTGGACAGTTTCGGGAACACCGGGGAGCTGTTTTTT
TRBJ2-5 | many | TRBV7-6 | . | CASSLAGVYQETQYF | TGTGCCAGCAGCTTAGCCGGAGTGTACCAAGAGACCCAGTACTTC
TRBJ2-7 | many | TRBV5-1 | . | CASSLGSGIPSYEQYF | TGCGCCAGCAGCTTAGGATCCGGGATCCCCTCCTACGAGCAGTACTTC
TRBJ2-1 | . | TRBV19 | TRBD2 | CASSISGGSYNEQFF | TGTGCCAGTAGTATAAGCGGGGGCTCCTACAATGAGCAGTTCTTC
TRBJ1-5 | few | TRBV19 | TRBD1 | CASSILRTGGLNGNQPQHF | TGTGCCAGTAGTATCCTTCGGACAGGGGGCCTAAATGGCAATCAGCCCCAGCATTTT
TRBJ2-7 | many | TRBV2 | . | CASSPQGILTYEQYF | TGTGCCAGCAGTCCACAGGGAATCCTTACCTACGAGCAGTACTTC
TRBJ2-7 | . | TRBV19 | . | CAIYRQLYEQYF | TGTGCCATCTATCGGCAGCTATACGAGCAGTACTTC
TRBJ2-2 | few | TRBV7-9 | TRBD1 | CATTWDRGPGYTGELFF | TGTGCCACCACTTGGGACAGGGGGCCGGGGTACACCGGGGAGCTGTTTTTT
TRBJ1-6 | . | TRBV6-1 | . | CASGRIDSYNSPLHF | TGTGCCAGTGGCCGGATTGACTCCTATAATTCACCCCTCCACTTT
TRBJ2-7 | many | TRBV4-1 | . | CASSPGISYEQYF | TGCGCCAGCAGCCCCGGGATCTCCTACGAGCAGTACTTC
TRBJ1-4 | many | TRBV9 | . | CASSPDHGEPNEKLFF | TGTGCCAGCAGCCCAGATCACGGAGAACCTAATGAAAAACTGTTTTTT
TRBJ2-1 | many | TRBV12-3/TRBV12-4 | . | CASSGPGRDNEQFF | TGTGCCAGCAGTGGCCCTGGCAGGGACAATGAGCAGTTCTTC
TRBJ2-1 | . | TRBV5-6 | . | CASLGTERYGNEQFF | TGTGCCAGCTTGGGAACAGAAAGGTACGGCAATGAGCAGTTCTTC
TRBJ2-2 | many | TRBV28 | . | CASSGTRGARDSNTGELFF | TGTGCCAGCAGCGGAACTCGGGGCGCGCGGGACTCGAACACCGGGGAGCTGTTTTTT
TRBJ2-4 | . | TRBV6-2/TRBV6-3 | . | CASSQGRFQYF | TGTGCCAGCAGCCAGGGACGTTTTCAGTACTTC
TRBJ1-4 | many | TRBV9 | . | CASSVGGLSAEKLFF | TGTGCCAGCAGCGTAGGAGGGCTGTCAGCTGAAAAACTGTTTTTT
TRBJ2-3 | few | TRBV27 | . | CASSDRRDTYTDTQYF | TGTGCCAGCAGTGATCGCCGGGACACCTACACAGATACGCAGTATTTT
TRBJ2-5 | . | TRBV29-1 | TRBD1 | CSVRQGAQETQYF | TGCAGCGTCCGACAGGGGGCTCAAGAGACCCAGTACTTC
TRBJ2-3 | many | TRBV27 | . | CASSFLPGANSTDTQYF | TGTGCCAGCAGTTTTTTACCGGGGGCCAATAGCACAGATACGCAGTATTTT
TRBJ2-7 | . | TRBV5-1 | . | CASSLVAGYYEQYF | TGCGCCAGCAGCTTGGTGGCAGGCTACTACGAGCAGTACTTC
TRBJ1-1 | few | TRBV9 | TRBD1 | CASSEEAGQPWTEAFF | TGTGCCAGCAGCGAGGAGGCGGGACAGCCATGGACTGAAGCTTTCTTT
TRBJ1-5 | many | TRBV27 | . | CASSPWSGSNQPQHF | TGTGCCAGCAGTCCCTGGTCAGGAAGCAATCAGCCCCAGCATTTT